In this sample, the clone carrying this T cell receptor beta chain turned up once. Its target is unknown. The data belong to a study of shared clonotypes between healthy human individuals. Study-wide findings and caveats: The four-donor shared clonotypes exceeded non-shared clonotypes in generation probability, with non-shared ones scoring lower. Roughly 5% of naive CD4 clonotypes were shared across a handful of donors.

Replicate sorted-subset PCRs were loaded with around 200 ng DNA, 29,000 or so T cell genomes. Profiling relied on immunoSEQ multiplex PCR, and the TCRdb table lists in-frame clones only, not all of them. Of about 1.5 million clones in the sample, around 98% are singletons; the top ten hold 0.45%. The clonotype originates from a young man in good health. Sequenced material: naive CD4+ T cells sorted from blood. Subset: CD45RA+ positively selected.

DNA for the CDR3: TGTGCCAGCAGGGAACAGGGGGTTTCCTACAATGAGCAGTTCTTC. Translating gives CASREQGVSYNEQFF. The chain is built from TRBV6-6 and TRBJ2-1; 8 positions match TRBD1. V shed 6 bases, J shed 1 base, and the junction held 5 bases outside the gene matches. The CDR3 length is 15 residues. Looked up from germline, CDR1 is MNHNY and CDR2 is SVGAGI (reference sequence).